This T cell receptor (beta chain) was captured by sequencing in a study of beta chain features in type 1 diabetes. Study results and limitations: All four CD4+ subsets from Type 1 diabetes patients carried moderately but significantly shorter TCRB CDR3s.

In regard to this clone: Its antigen remains unidentified.

Investigators reverse transcribed all isolated RNA, so they sequenced expressed TCRB transcripts. Assay: immunoSEQ multiplex PCR; the TCRdb copy retains only in-frame clones and omits some. The repertoire consists of 550,000 to 850,000 clones, with under 15% occurring once and the leading ten covering less than 0.025%. The CDR3 has 16 amino acids. The germline CDR1 and CDR2 sequences are GTSNPN and SVGIG (reference sequence). V was clipped by 3 bases and J by 7 bases, with 21 bases between them. The chain employs TRBV30 and TRBJ1-4, with a weak D call TRBD1 (5 bases). The source is a man aged 18 to 35 with type 1 diabetes. What was sequenced was naive CD4+ T cells from blood. CDR3 sequence (DNA): TGTGCCTGGAGCTTAAGTATCGGACCTAGGGGTGAAAAACTGTTTTTT. Protein product: CAWSLSIGPRGEKLFF. The full variable domain, in which reference TRBV30 and TRBJ1-4 provide the parts outside the CDR3, is SQTIHQWPATLVQPVGSPLSLECTVEGTSNPNLYWYRQAAGRGLQLLFYSVGIGQISSEVPQNLSASRPQDRQFILSSKKLLLSDSGFYLCAWSLSIGPRGEKLFFGSGTQLSVL.